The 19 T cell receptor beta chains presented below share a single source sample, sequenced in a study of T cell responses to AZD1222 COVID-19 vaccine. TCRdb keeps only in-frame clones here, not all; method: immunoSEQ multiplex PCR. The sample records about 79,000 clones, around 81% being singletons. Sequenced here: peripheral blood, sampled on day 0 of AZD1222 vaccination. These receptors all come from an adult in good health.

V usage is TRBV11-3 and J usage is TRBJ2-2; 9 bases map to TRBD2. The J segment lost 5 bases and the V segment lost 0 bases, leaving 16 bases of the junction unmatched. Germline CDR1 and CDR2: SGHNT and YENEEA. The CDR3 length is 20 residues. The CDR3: CASSLEFQRGVPGGTGELFF. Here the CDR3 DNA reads TGTGCCAGCAGCTTAGAGTTCCAGCGGGGGGTTCCCGGGGGTACCGGGGAGCTGTTTTTT.

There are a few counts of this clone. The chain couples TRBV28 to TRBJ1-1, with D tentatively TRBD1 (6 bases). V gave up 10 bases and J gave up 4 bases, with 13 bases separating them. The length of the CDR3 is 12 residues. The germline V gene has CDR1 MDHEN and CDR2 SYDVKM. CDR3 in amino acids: CATTTGPTEAFF. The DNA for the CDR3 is TGTGCCACGACCACAGGGCCCACTGAAGCTTTCTTT. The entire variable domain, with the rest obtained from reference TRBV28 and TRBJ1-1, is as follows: DVKVTQSSRYLVKRTGEKVFLECVQDMDHENMFWYRQDPGLGLRLIYFSYDVKMKEKGDIPEGYSVSREKKERFSLILESASTNQTSMYLCATTTGPTEAFFGQGTRLTVV.

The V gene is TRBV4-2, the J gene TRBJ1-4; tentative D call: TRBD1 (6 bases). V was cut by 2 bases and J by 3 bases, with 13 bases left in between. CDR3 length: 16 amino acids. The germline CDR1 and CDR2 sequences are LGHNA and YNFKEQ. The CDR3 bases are TGTGCCAGCAGCCAACCAGGACAGACAGCTAATGAAAAACTGTTTTTT. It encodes CASSQPGQTANEKLFF.

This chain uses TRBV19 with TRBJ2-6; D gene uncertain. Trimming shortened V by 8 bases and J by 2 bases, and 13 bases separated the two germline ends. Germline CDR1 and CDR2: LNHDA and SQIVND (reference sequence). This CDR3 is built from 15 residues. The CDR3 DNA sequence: TGTGCCAGTGGGGATCAGGCGGCTGGGGCCAACGTCCTGACTTTC. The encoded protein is CASGDQAAGANVLTF. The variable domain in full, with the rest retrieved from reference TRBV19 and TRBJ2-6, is DGGITQSPKYLFRKEGQNVTLSCEQNLNHDAMYWYRQDPGQGLRLIYYSQIVNDFQKGDIAEGYSVSREKKESFPLTVTSAQKNPTAFYLCASGDQAAGANVLTFGAGSRLTVL.

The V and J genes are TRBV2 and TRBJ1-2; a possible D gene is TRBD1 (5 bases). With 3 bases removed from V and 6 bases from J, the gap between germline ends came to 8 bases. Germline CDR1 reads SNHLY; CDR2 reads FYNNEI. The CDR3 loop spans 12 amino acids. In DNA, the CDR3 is TGTGCCAGCAGTGACAGGGAGGATGGCTACACCTTC. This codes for CASSDREDGYTF.

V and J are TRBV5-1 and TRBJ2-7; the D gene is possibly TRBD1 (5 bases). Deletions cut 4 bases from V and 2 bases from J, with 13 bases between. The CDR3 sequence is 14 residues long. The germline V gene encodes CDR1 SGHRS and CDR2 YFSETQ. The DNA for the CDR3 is TGCGCCAGCAGCCCCGCAGGGTTTGCCTACGAGCAGTACTTC. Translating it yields CASSPAGFAYEQYF.

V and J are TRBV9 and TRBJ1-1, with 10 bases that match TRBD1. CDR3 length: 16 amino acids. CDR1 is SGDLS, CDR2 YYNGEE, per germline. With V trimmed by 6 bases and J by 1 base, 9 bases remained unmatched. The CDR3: CASTDRGLGGNTEAFF. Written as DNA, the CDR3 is TGTGCCAGCACCGACAGGGGGCTCGGAGGGAACACTGAAGCTTTCTTT.

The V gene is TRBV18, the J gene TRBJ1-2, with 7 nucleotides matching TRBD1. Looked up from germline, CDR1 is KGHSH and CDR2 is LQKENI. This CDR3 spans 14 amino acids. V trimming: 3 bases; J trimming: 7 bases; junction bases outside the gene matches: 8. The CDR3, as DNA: TGTGCCAGCTCACCCGAAGGAGGGGGCGGTGGCTACACCTTC. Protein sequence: CASSPEGGGGGYTF.

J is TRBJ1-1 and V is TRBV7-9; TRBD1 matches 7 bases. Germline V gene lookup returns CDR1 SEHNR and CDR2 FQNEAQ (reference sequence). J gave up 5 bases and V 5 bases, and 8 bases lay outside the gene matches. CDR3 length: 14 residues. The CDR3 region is CASSLTGRRTEAFF. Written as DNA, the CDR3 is TGTGCCAGCAGCCTGACAGGGAGACGGACTGAAGCTTTCTTT. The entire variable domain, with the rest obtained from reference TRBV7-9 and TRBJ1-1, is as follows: DTGVSQNPRHKITKRGQNVTFRCDPISEHNRLYWYRQTLGQGPEFLTYFQNEAQLEKSRLLSDRFSAERPKGSFSTLEIQRTEQGDSAMYLCASSLTGRRTEAFFGQGTRLTVV.

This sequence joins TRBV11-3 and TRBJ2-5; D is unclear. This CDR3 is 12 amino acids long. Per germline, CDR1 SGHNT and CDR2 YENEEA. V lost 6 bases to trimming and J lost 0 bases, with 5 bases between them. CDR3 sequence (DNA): TGTGCCAGCAGTGGCGACCAAGAGACCCAGTACTTC. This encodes CASSGDQETQYF.

CDR3 region: CASTGATYEQYF. The CDR3 DNA is TGTGCCAGCACTGGTGCCACCTACGAGCAGTACTTC. J is TRBJ2-7 and V is TRBV28; the D is unclear. CDR1 is MDHEN and CDR2 is SYDVKM in the germline V gene. The CDR3 has 12 amino acids. The V end lost 7 bases, the J end lost 2 bases, and 9 bases lay between the germline ends. The entire variable domain, with the rest obtained from reference TRBV28 and TRBJ2-7, is as follows: DVKVTQSSRYLVKRTGEKVFLECVQDMDHENMFWYRQDPGLGLRLIYFSYDVKMKEKGDIPEGYSVSREKKERFSLILESASTNQTSMYLCASTGATYEQYFGPGTRLTVT.

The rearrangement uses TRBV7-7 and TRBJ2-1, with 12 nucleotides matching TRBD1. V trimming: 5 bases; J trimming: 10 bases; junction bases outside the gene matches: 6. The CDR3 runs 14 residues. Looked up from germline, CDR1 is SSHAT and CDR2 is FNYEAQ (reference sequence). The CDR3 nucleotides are TGTGCCAGCAGCCTAGGGACAGGGGGCTGGGAGCAGTTCTTC. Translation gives CASSLGTGGWEQFF. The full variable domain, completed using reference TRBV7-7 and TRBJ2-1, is GAGVSQSPRYKVTKRGQDVTLRCDPISSHATLYWYQQALGQGPEFLTYFNYEAQPDKSGLPSDRFSAERPEGSISTLTIQRTEQRDSAMYRCASSLGTGGWEQFFGPGTRLTVL.

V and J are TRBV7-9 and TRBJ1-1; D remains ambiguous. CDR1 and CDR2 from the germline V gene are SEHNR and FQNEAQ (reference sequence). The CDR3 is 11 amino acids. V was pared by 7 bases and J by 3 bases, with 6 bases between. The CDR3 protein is CASTEDTEAFF. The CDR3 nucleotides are TGTGCCAGCACAGAGGACACTGAAGCTTTCTTT. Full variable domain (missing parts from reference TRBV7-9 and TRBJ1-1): DTGVSQNPRHKITKRGQNVTFRCDPISEHNRLYWYRQTLGQGPEFLTYFQNEAQLEKSRLLSDRFSAERPKGSFSTLEIQRTEQGDSAMYLCASTEDTEAFFGQGTRLTVV.

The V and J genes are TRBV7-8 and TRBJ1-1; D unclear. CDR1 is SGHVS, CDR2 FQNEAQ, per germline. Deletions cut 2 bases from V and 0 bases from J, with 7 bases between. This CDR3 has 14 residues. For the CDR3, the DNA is TGTGCCAGCAGCTTAAGGACGGTGAACACTGAAGCTTTCTTT. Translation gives CASSLRTVNTEAFF.

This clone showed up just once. The DNA for the CDR3 is TGTGCCAGCAGGACCGAGTGGGGGCGGAACGGCTACACCTTC. Amino acids: CASRTEWGRNGYTF. The V and J genes are TRBV27 and TRBJ1-2; D perhaps matches TRBD1 (6 bases). Germline values: CDR1 MNHEY, CDR2 SMNVEV (reference sequence). Between the trimmed V and J ends, which lost 6 bases and 8 bases, there was a span of 19 bases. The CDR3 is 14 amino acids.

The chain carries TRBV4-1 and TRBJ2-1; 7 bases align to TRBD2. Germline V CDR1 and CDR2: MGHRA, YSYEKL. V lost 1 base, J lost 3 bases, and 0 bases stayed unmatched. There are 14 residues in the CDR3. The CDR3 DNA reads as TGCGCCAGCAGCCAAGGGGACTACTACAATGAGCAGTTCTTC. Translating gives CASSQGDYYNEQFF.

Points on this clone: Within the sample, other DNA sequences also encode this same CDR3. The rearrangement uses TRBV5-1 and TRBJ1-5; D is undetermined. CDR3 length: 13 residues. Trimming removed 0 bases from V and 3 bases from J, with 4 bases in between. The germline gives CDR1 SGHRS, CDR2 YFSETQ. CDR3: CASSLDPNQPQHF. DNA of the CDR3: TGCGCCAGCAGCTTGGACCCCAATCAGCCCCAGCATTTT.

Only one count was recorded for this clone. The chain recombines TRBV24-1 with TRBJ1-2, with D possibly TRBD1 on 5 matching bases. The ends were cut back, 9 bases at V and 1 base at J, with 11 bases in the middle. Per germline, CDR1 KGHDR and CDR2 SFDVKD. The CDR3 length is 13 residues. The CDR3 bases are TGTGCCACCGTCGACAGCAATAACTATGGCTACACCTTC. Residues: CATVDSNNYGYTF.

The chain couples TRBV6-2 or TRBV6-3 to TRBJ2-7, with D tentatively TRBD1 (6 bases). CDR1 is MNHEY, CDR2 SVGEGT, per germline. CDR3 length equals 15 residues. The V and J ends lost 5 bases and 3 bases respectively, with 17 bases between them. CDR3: CASSGQGTGSYEQYF. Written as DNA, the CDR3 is TGTGCCAGCAGTGGCCAGGGTACAGGGAGCTACGAGCAGTACTTC.